This note documents a single T cell receptor (beta chain) sequence. Its specificity is unknown. These data originate in a study of T cell responses to AZD1222 COVID-19 vaccine. Overall study findings and caveats: Close to half of spike-specific TCRs reportedly recognize unmutated variant regions. Donors were chiefly white British, with a greater number of females, and clonal diversity was perhaps underestimated.

Second doses that came at about 4 or about 12 weeks were put together. V was cut by 5 bases and J by 8 bases, with 10 bases left in between. The CDR3 covers 11 residues. CDR1 SGHRS and CDR2 YFSETQ come from the germline V gene. Data came from immunoSEQ multiplex PCR; TCRdb stores just in-frame clones and leaves some out. The table has roughly 150,000 clones, around 94% seen once. The specimen was peripheral blood, collected 28 days after the second AZD1222 dose. This clonotype was obtained from an adult who received the AZD1222 COVID-19 vaccine. This chain connects TRBV5-1 to TRBJ1-2; D is ambiguous. The CDR3 here is CASSSETGYTF. Written as DNA, the CDR3 is TGCGCCAGCAGTTCAGAAACCGGCTACACCTTC.